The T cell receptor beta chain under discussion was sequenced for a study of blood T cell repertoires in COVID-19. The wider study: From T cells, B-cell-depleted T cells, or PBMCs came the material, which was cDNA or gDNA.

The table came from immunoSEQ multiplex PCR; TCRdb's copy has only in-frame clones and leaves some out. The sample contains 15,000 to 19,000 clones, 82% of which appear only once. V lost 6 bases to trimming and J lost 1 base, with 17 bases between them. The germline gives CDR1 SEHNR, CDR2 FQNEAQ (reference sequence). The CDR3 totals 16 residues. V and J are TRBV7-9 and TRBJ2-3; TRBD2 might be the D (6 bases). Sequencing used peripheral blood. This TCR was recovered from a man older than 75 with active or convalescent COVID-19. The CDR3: CASRYSPGDGTDTQYF. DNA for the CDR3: TGTGCCAGCAGATATAGCCCGGGGGACGGCACAGATACGCAGTATTTT.